The entry that follows covers one TCR beta chain sequence. This sample was taken from a study of control samples from healthy donors and cancer patients. TCRdb's copy holds only in-frame clones and misses some; the assay was immunoSEQ multiplex PCR. The sample holds 93,000 or so clones, around 89% seen once. V shed 5 bases and J shed 5 bases, with 13 bases lying between them. The germline V gene encodes CDR1 SEHNR and CDR2 FQNEAQ (reference sequence). This CDR3 has 14 residues. The sequence derives from a man between 60 and 75 years old with lung cancer. The genes are TRBV7-9 and TRBJ1-5; D unresolved. The sequencing input was PBMCs. The CDR3 protein is CASSPHKSDQPQHF. Written as DNA, the CDR3 is TGTGCCAGCAGCCCCCACAAAAGTGATCAGCCCCAGCATTTT.